A single sample gave rise to the 10 T cell receptor beta chains below, sequenced in a study of neurological immune-mediated disorders. Via MiXCR, TCRdb re-called the 5' RACE reads, giving one row per CDR3 protein. The repertoire holds 35,000 or so distinct CDR3 sequences, about a tenth seen once, with about 7% in the top ten. The material sequenced was PBMCs. The receptors were sampled from a woman in her 30s with HTLV-1-associated myelopathy (HAM/TSP).

Comments on this clonotype: Sequence at one end of the junction differs from germline and may be a read error. The chain employs TRBV20-1 and TRBJ1-2; 8 nucleotides agree with TRBD1. The CDR3 is 16 amino acids. Germline-derived CDR1 and CDR2 are DFQATT and SNEGSKA (reference sequence). The CDR3 DNA reads as TGCAGTGCTAGCCGGGACAGGATACTTAAAAGTGCTCGCTACACCTTT. It codes for CSASRDRILKSARYTF.

This clonotype was detected ten times or more. The J gene is TRBJ2-2, the V gene TRBV3-1, with D possibly TRBD1 on 6 matching bases. Germline assignment: CDR1 LGHDT and CDR2 YNNKEL (reference sequence). The CDR3 runs to 15 residues. V gave up 3 bases and J gave up 8 bases, with 16 bases separating them. The CDR3 protein is CASSQASGQSGELFF. The CDR3 DNA is TGTGCCAGCAGCCAGGCCTCTGGACAGTCTGGGGAGCTGTTTTTT. Using reference TRBV3-1 and TRBJ2-2 for the parts outside the CDR3, the full variable domain is DTAVSQTPKYLVTQMGNDKSIKCEQNLGHDTMYWYKQDSKKFLKIMFSYNNKELIINETVPNRFSPKSPDKAHLNLHINSLELGDSAVYFCASSQASGQSGELFFGEGSRLTVL.

There are many counts of this clonotype. The CDR3 nucleotides read TGTGCCATCAGCTCGGAGAATACGCAGTATTTT. The encoded protein is CAISSENTQYF. This chain links TRBV10-3 with TRBJ2-3; no clear D. The CDR3 is 11 residues long. In germline, CDR1 is ENHRY, CDR2 SYGVKD. V was trimmed by 6 bases and J by 7 bases, leaving 8 bases between them.

This clonotype was recorded at least ten times. The genes are TRBV15 and TRBJ2-2; the D is unclear. From germline, CDR1 is LNHNV and CDR2 YYDKDF (reference sequence). Trimming pared 0 bases from V and 4 bases from J, leaving 3 bases between. The CDR3 contains 13 residues. CDR3 loop: CATSREVTGELFF. CDR3 in DNA: TGTGCCACCAGCAGAGAAGTCACCGGGGAGCTGTTTTTT.

V usage is TRBV12-3 or TRBV12-4 and J usage is TRBJ2-7, with no clear D. This CDR3 has 14 amino acids. The V and J ends lost 5 bases and 4 bases respectively, with 15 bases between them. CDR3 sequence reads: CASSRRVLGYEQYF. CDR3 sequence (DNA): TGTGCCAGCAGTCGCCGGGTATTGGGGTACGAGCAGTACTTC.

There are many counts of this clonotype. The gene calls are TRBV10-3 and TRBJ1-1, with D unclear. The length of the CDR3 is 15 residues. Germline-derived CDR1 and CDR2 are ENHRY and SYGVKD. V was cut by 3 bases and J by 0 bases, with 11 bases left in between. CDR3 in DNA: TGTGCCATCAGTGAAGGTCACTTAATGAACACTGAAGCTTTCTTT. This sequence encodes CAISEGHLMNTEAFF.

This clonotype was seen many times. The chain employs TRBV5-1 and TRBJ2-3; TRBD2 is a possible D gene (6 bases). CDR1 SGHRS and CDR2 YFSETQ come from the germline V gene. The germline V and J ends were trimmed by 0 bases and 6 bases, with 14 bases remaining between them. The CDR3 is 15 amino acids. CDR3 in DNA: TGCGCCAGCAGCTTGGCCACGGTCGGGGGTGATACGCAGTATTTT. Translated: CASSLATVGGDTQYF. Full variable domain (remainder filled in from reference TRBV5-1 and TRBJ2-3): KAGVTQTPRYLIKTRGQQVTLSCSPISGHRSVSWYQQTPGQGLQFLFEYFSETQRNKGNFPGRFSGRQFSNSRSEMNVSTLELGDSALYLCASSLATVGGDTQYFGPGTRLTVL.

This clonotype has ten or more counts. J is TRBJ2-3 and V is TRBV2; 8 bases align to TRBD2. The CDR3 length is 16 residues. V shed 2 bases and J 2 bases; nucleotides not matched to a gene: 6. The germline gives CDR1 SNHLY, CDR2 FYNNEI. CDR3 protein: CASSERLAGFTDTQYF. Written as DNA, the CDR3 is TGTGCCAGCAGTGAACGGCTAGCGGGTTTCACAGATACGCAGTATTTT.

This clonotype has only a few counts. The V and J genes are TRBV30 and TRBJ2-3; D is undetermined. CDR3 length equals 11 residues. The V and J ends lost 0 bases and 5 bases respectively, with 3 bases between them. The V gene's germline CDR1 is GTSNPN and CDR2 SVGIG (reference sequence). The CDR3 is CAWSVVDTQYF. The DNA of the CDR3 is TGTGCCTGGAGTGTTGTAGATACGCAGTATTTT.

This chain uses TRBV7-2 with TRBJ2-1, with TRBD2 identical over 9 bases. The CDR3 contains 18 residues. Trimming took 3 bases from V and 0 from J; bases not matched to a gene: 9. CDR1 SGHTA and CDR2 FQGNSA come from the germline V gene. CDR3 residues: CASSFPAGGPGSYNEQFF. For the CDR3, the DNA is TGTGCCAGCAGCTTTCCCGCGGGGGGGCCAGGCTCCTACAATGAGCAGTTCTTC.